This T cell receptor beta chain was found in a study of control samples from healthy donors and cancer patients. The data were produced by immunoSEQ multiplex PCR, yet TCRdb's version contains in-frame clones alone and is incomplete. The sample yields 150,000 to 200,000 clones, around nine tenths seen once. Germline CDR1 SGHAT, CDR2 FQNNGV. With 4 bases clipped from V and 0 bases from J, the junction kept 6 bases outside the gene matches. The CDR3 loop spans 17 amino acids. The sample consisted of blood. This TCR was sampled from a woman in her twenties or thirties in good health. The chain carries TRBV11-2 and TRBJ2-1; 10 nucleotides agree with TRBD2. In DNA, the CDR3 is TGTGCCAGCAGCTCACTACTAGCGGGGAGCTCCTACAATGAGCAGTTCTTC. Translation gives CASSSLLAGSSYNEQFF. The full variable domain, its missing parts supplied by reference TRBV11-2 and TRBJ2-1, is EAGVAQSPRYKIIEKRQSVAFWCNPISGHATLYWYQQILGQGPKLLIQFQNNGVVDDSQLPKDRFSAERLKGVDSTLKIQPAKLEDSAVYLCASSSLLAGSSYNEQFFGPGTRLTVL.